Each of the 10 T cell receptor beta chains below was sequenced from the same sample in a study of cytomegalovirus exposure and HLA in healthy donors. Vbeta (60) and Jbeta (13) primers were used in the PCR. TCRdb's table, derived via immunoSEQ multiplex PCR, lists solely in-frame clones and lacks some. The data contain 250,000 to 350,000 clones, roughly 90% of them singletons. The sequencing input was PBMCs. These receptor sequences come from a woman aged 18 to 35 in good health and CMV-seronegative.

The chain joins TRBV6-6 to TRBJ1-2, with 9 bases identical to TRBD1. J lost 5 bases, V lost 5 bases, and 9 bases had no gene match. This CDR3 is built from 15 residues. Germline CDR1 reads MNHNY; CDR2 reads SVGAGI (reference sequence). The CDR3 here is CASSDRTGEGYGYTF. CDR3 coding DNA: TGTGCCAGCAGTGACAGGACAGGGGAGGGTTATGGCTACACCTTC.

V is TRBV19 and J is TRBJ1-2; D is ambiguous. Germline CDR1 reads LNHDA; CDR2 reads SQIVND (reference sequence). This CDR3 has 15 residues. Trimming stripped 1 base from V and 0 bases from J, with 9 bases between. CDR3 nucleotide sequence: TGTGCCAGTAGTATAGTGTCAGGCCCTAACTATGGCTACACCTTC. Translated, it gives CASSIVSGPNYGYTF.

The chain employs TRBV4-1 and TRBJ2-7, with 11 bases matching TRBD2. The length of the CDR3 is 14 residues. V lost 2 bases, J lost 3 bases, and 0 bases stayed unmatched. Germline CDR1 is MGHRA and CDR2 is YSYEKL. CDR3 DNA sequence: TGCGCCAGCAGCCAAACTAGCGGGGGCTACGAGCAGTACTTC. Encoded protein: CASSQTSGGYEQYF.

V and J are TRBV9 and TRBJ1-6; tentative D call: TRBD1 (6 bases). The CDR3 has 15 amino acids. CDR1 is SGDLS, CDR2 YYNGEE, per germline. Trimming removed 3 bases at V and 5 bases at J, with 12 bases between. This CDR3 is CASSASGVNNSPLHF. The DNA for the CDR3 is TGTGCCAGCAGCGCGTCAGGGGTGAATAATTCACCCCTCCACTTT.

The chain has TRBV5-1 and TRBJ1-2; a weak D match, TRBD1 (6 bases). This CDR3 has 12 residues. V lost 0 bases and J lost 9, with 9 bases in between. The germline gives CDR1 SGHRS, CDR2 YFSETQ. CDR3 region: CASSLGQESYTF. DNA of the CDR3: TGCGCCAGCAGCTTGGGACAGGAAAGCTACACCTTC.

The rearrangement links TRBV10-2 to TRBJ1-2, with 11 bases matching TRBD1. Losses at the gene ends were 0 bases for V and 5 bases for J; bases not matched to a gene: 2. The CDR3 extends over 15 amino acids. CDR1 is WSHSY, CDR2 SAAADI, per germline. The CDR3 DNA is TGCGCCAGCAGTGAGTCGGGACAGGGGGTTTATGGCTACACCTTC. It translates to CASSESGQGVYGYTF.

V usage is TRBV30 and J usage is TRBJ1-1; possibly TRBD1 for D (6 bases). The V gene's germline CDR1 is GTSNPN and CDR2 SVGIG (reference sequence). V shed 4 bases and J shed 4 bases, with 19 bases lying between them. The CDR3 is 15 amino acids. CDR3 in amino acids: CAWNTITGQGTEAFF. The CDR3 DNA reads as TGTGCCTGGAATACAATAACGGGACAAGGCACTGAAGCTTTCTTT.

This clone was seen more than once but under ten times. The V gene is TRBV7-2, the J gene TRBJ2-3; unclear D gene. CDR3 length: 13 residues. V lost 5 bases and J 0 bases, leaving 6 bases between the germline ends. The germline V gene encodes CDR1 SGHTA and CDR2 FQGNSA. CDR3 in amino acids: CASSTPSTDTQYF. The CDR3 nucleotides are TGTGCCAGCAGCACACCTAGCACAGATACGCAGTATTTT. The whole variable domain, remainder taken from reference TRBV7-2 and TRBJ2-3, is GAGVSQSPSNKVTEKGKDVELRCDPISGHTALYWYRQSLGQGLEFLIYFQGNSAPDKSGLPSDRFSAERTGGSVSTLTIQRTQQEDSAVYLCASSTPSTDTQYFGPGTRLTVL.

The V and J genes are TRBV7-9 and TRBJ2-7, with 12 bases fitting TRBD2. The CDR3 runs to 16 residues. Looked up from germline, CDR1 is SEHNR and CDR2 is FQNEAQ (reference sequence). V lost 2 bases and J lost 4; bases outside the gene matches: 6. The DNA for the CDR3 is TGTGCCAGCAGCTTACCTAGCGGGGGGGGCCTATACGAGCAGTACTTC. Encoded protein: CASSLPSGGGLYEQYF.

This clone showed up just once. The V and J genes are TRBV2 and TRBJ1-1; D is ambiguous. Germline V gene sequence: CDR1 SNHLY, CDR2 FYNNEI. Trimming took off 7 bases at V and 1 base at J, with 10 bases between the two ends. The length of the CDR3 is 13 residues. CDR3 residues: CASNGQRNTEAFF. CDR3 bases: TGTGCCAGCAATGGGCAGAGGAACACTGAAGCTTTCTTT.